The 7 T cell receptor beta chains reported below all come from one sample, sequenced in a study of shared clonotypes between healthy human individuals. Sequenced by immunoSEQ multiplex PCR; TCRdb stores in-frame clones only, minus some. The sample lists fewer than 1.6 million clones; 98% were seen once. The sample was naive CD4+ T cells sorted from blood. The subset was: CD45RA+ positively selected. The source is a man younger than 40 in good health.

The V call is TRBV6-5, the J call TRBJ2-7; D ambiguous. From germline, CDR1 is MNHEY and CDR2 SVGAGI. V shed 0 bases and J shed 8 bases, with 8 bases lying between them. This CDR3 contains 12 residues. CDR3 coding DNA: TGTGCCAGCAGTTACTCGGCCGGTCAGCAGTACTTC. Protein product: CASSYSAGQQYF.

The rearrangement joins TRBV14 to TRBJ1-3; D unclear. The germline gives CDR1 SGHDN, CDR2 FVKESK. The CDR3 spans 15 residues. The ends were cut back, 0 bases at V and 3 bases at J, with 9 bases in the middle. The CDR3 protein is CASSQDPGIGNTIYF. In nucleotides, the CDR3 is TGTGCCAGCAGCCAAGATCCGGGGATTGGAAACACCATATATTTT.

The chain is built from TRBV6-5 and TRBJ2-3; D is uncertain. CDR1 MNHEY and CDR2 SVGAGI come from the germline V gene. The CDR3 runs 13 residues. The V end lost 6 bases, the J end lost 3 bases, and 10 bases lay between the germline ends. The CDR3 protein is CASRLTVTDTQYF. The DNA for the CDR3 is TGTGCCAGCAGATTAACAGTTACAGATACGCAGTATTTT.

V and J are TRBV20-1 and TRBJ2-7; no clear D gene. This CDR3 comprises 11 residues. Trimming pared 7 bases from V and 1 base from J, leaving 8 bases between. Germline V gene lookup returns CDR1 DFQATT and CDR2 SNEGSKA (reference sequence). CDR3 bases: TGCAGTGGTTACCTGTCCTACGAGCAGTACTTC. It codes for CSGYLSYEQYF.

Details on this clone: Other DNA sequences in the sample encode the same CDR3. The chain couples TRBV27 to TRBJ1-2; no clear D. CDR3 length: 13 residues. Trimming pared 3 bases from V and 0 bases from J, leaving 5 bases between. CDR1 is MNHEY, CDR2 SMNVEV, per germline (reference sequence). This chain's CDR3 is CASSFTANYGYTF. The CDR3 bases are TGTGCCAGCAGTTTTACAGCTAACTATGGCTACACCTTC.

This clone was found once. The gene calls are TRBV7-9 and TRBJ1-1; D unclear. Germline V gives CDR1 SEHNR, CDR2 FQNEAQ (reference sequence). The CDR3 has 13 amino acids. Trimming stripped 5 bases from V and 5 bases from J, with 12 bases between. The CDR3, as DNA: TGTGCCAGCAGCGCGGAGGGAGGAACTGAAGCTTTCTTT. Translating gives CASSAEGGTEAFF.

The CDR3 DNA reads as TGTGCCAGCAGCCCTGCCTTTGAAGCTTTCTTT. Protein sequence: CASSPAFEAFF. The chain couples TRBV5-5 to TRBJ1-1; D unclear. Per the germline V gene, CDR1 is SGHKS and CDR2 is YYEKEE (reference sequence). The CDR3 loop spans 11 amino acids. V lost 4 bases to trimming and J lost 7 bases, with 8 bases between them.